Shown below are 18 T cell receptor beta chains from a single sample sequenced in a study of T cell repertoires in cytomegalovirus infection. Each CDR3 protein is one row after TCRdb ran MiXCR on the reads. This sample carries around 280,000 distinct CDR3 sequences, 9.6% of them seen once, and the ten largest clones take approximately 2.4%. Sequenced input: PBMCs. The receptors stem from a human donor in good health (CMV status not recorded). Some clones in this sample may be carry-over from other donors' samples.

This clonotype came up many times. The chain uses TRBV6-5 and TRBJ2-3; TRBD2 agrees at 7 bases. Germline CDR1 reads MNHEY; CDR2 reads SVGAGI. Losses at the gene ends were 7 bases for V and 5 bases for J; bases not matched to a gene: 12. This CDR3 has 15 amino acids. CDR3 DNA sequence: TGTGCCAGCATAGGCTCGGGGGGTGAAGGAGATACGCAGTATTTT. It is translated as CASIGSGGEGDTQYF.

This clonotype was picked up many times. The genes are TRBV10-3 and TRBJ1-2; TRBD1 matches 9 bases. Losses at the gene ends were 2 bases for V and 5 bases for J; bases not matched to a gene: 6. From germline, CDR1 is ENHRY and CDR2 SYGVKD. This CDR3 region has 15 residues. CDR3 sequence reads: CAISEGSTGGYGYTF. CDR3 DNA: TGTGCCATCAGTGAGGGGTCGACAGGGGGTTATGGCTACACCTTC.

This clonotype was seen many times. This chain connects TRBV20-1 to TRBJ2-7; 13 bases are shared with TRBD2. The CDR3 runs 20 residues. V gave up 0 bases and J gave up 0 bases; unmatched junction bases: 14. CDR1 DFQATT and CDR2 SNEGSKA come from the germline V gene (reference sequence). CDR3: CSARDSFRVRLAGGSYEQYF. CDR3 coding DNA: TGCAGTGCTAGAGATTCGTTCCGGGTTAGACTAGCGGGGGGCTCCTACGAGCAGTACTTC.

This clonotype was detected a few times. The genes are TRBV20-1 and TRBJ2-7; D may be TRBD1 or TRBD2 (6 bases each). The CDR3 totals 15 residues. Trimming stripped 6 bases from V and 1 base from J, with 19 bases between. Germline lookup yields CDR1 DFQATT and CDR2 SNEGSKA (reference sequence). CDR3 region: CSAQPRRGVSYEQYF. The CDR3 nucleotides read TGCAGTGCACAGCCACGGAGGGGGGTGTCCTACGAGCAGTACTTC.

The chain joins TRBV7-6 to TRBJ2-7, with 13 bases identical to TRBD2. The trim removed 5 bases at V and 0 bases at J, leaving 1 base unmatched. The germline CDR1 and CDR2 sequences are SGHVS and FNYEAQ. The CDR3 extends over 15 amino acids. The CDR3 region has the DNA TGTGCCAGCAGCCGGACTAGCGGGGGCTCCTACGAGCAGTACTTC. Protein: CASSRTSGGSYEQYF.

This clonotype came up many times. The CDR3 region is CASSDKADVNQPQHF. DNA for the CDR3: TGTGCCAGCAGTGACAAGGCAGATGTCAATCAGCCCCAGCATTTT. The chain employs TRBV25-1 and TRBJ1-5, with D unclear. V was clipped by 3 bases and J by 3 bases, with 12 bases between them. The CDR3 sequence is 15 residues long. Germline V gene data show CDR1 as MGHDK and CDR2 as SYGVNS.

In its sample, this clonotype was seen a few times. The V and J genes are TRBV7-3 and TRBJ1-4; TRBD1 is a possible D gene (5 bases). The CDR3 runs to 17 residues. The germline CDR1 and CDR2 sequences are SGHTA and FQGTGA. V was pared by 1 base and J by 2 bases, with 14 bases between. CDR3 sequence (DNA): TGTGCCAGCAGCTTAAATGACAGCCCAGGGACTAATGAAAAACTGTTTTTT. Translation gives CASSLNDSPGTNEKLFF.

The V gene is TRBV29-1, the J gene TRBJ2-5; no firm D call. The ends were cut back, 5 bases at V and 1 base at J, with 11 bases in the middle. Germline CDR1 and CDR2: SQVTM and ANQGSEA. This CDR3 is 13 amino acids long. The CDR3 protein is CSVNPDGQETQYF. The CDR3 bases are TGCAGCGTTAATCCGGACGGCCAAGAGACCCAGTACTTC.

This clonotype was detected once. The CDR3 region has the DNA TGTGCCAGCAGCTTAGCGACTACCAGGAAGTTCTATGGCTACACCTTC. Its protein product is CASSLATTRKFYGYTF. This chain connects TRBV7-2 to TRBJ1-2; D unresolved. The CDR3 runs 16 residues. CDR1 is SGHTA, CDR2 FQGNSA, per germline. The germline V and J ends were trimmed by 0 bases and 4 bases, with 15 bases remaining between them.

In this sample, this clonotype turned up many times. The chain joins TRBV2 to TRBJ2-4; 7 nucleotides line up with TRBD1. The CDR3 covers 17 residues. Germline V gives CDR1 SNHLY, CDR2 FYNNEI. The junction had 13 bases not matched to a gene; V was cut back by 5 bases and J by 3 bases. The CDR3 DNA is TGTGCCAGCAGTCCCAACCCCGACAGGGCGGGCAAAAACATTCAGTACTTC. As protein: CASSPNPDRAGKNIQYF.

The sample holds many counts of this clonotype. The chain links TRBV5-6 to TRBJ2-1, with 7 bases lining up with TRBD2. This CDR3 spans 17 amino acids. The germline CDR1 and CDR2 sequences are SGHDT and YYEEEE. With V trimmed by 4 bases and J by 3 bases, 13 bases remained unmatched. CDR3 in DNA: TGTGCCAGCAGCCCTGACGCTTTGGGGGGGAACTACAATGAGCAGTTCTTC. It specifies CASSPDALGGNYNEQFF.

This clonotype appeared a few times. The chain carries TRBV12-3 or TRBV12-4 and TRBJ2-1, with a possible D match to TRBD1 (6 bases). The CDR3 contains 14 residues. With 5 bases removed from V and 6 bases from J, the gap between germline ends came to 14 bases. The CDR3 DNA reads TGTGCCAGCAGTCTAACTACAGGGATCAATGAGCAGTTCTTC. Amino acids: CASSLTTGINEQFF.

In this sample, this clonotype turned up a few times. The chain has TRBV29-1 and TRBJ2-5; D is undetermined. Germline V CDR1 and CDR2: SQVTM, ANQGSEA. The CDR3 length is 12 residues. Trimming left V 5 bases short and J 1 base short, with 8 bases between. The CDR3 DNA follows: TGCAGCGTTTCAAGGAGCCAAGAGACCCAGTACTTC. It translates to CSVSRSQETQYF.

This clonotype was picked up many times. The chain joins TRBV6-1 to TRBJ2-3; 9 positions agree with TRBD2. There are 17 residues in the CDR3. V lost 7 bases and J lost 6; bases outside the gene matches: 17. Germline CDR1 is MNHNS and CDR2 is SASEGT. CDR3 sequence reads: CASKLRTLAGNRDTQYF. The CDR3 coding sequence is TGTGCCAGCAAATTGAGAACCCTAGCGGGGAATAGGGATACGCAGTATTTT.

The chain joins TRBV27 to TRBJ2-2, with 9 bases that match TRBD1. CDR1 is MNHEY and CDR2 is SMNVEV in the germline V gene (reference sequence). Germline trimming cut 3 bases from V and 0 bases from J; bases unmatched to any gene: 14. The CDR3 spans 20 residues. CDR3 bases: TGTGCCAGCAGTTTTCATCCCTGTACAGGGGGCTTCACGAACACCGGGGAGCTGTTTTTT. Its protein product is CASSFHPCTGGFTNTGELFF.

This chain links TRBV20-1 with TRBJ1-2; the match to TRBD1 covers 8 bases. V dropped 1 base and J dropped 4; count of bases not matched to a gene: 5. The germline CDR1 and CDR2 sequences are DFQATT and SNEGSKA (reference sequence). The CDR3 loop spans 14 amino acids. The CDR3 DNA follows: TGCAGTGCTAGAGTTTTTACAGGGGGCTATGGCTACACCTTC. The encoded protein is CSARVFTGGYGYTF.

This clonotype was counted at least ten times. This chain links TRBV28 with TRBJ2-7, with 9 nucleotides matching TRBD1. V was pared by 6 bases and J by 3 bases, with 6 bases of the junction left unmatched. Germline V gives CDR1 MDHEN, CDR2 SYDVKM. This CDR3 spans 14 amino acids. CDR3: CASSPRTGDYEQYV. Written as DNA, the CDR3 is TGTGCCAGCAGCCCTAGGACAGGGGACTACGAGCAGTACGTC.

This clonotype was observed a handful of times. The chain combines TRBV29-1 with TRBJ2-3; TRBD2 matches 9 bases. From germline, CDR1 is SQVTM and CDR2 ANQGSEA. Losses at the gene ends were 2 bases for V and 2 bases for J; bases not matched to a gene: 5. This CDR3 is built from 15 residues. This CDR3 is CSVEYPSGTTDTQYF. Here the CDR3 DNA reads TGCAGCGTTGAATACCCTAGCGGGACCACAGATACGCAGTATTTT.